A selection of T cell receptor beta chains follows, all from one sample in a study of cytomegalovirus exposure and HLA in healthy donors. Clones were read by immunoSEQ multiplex PCR, and TCRdb kept only the in-frame ones, dropping some. Of fewer than 110,000 clones in the sample, 74% were seen once. Sequences were obtained from PBMCs. These receptors were obtained from a woman between 40 and 50 years old in good health and CMV-seropositive. CDR3s include the opening cysteine and the closing phenylalanine or tryptophan. Fields, in order: V gene, J gene, D gene, clone size, CDR3 protein, CDR3 DNA. D genes are given only for firm matches. Not all rows give a size; the values are once, few, many and, for expanded clones, a class.

TRBV5-4,TRBJ1-2,NA,few,CASSLDREHYGYTF,TGTGCCAGCAGCTTGGACAGGGAGCACTATGGCTACACCTTC
TRBV30,TRBJ1-2,NA,NA,CAWSVPQGRRYGYTF,TGTGCCTGGAGTGTACCGCAGGGGCGACGCTATGGCTACACCTTC
TRBV7-2,TRBJ1-1,NA,NA,CASSLAQGIPGNTEAFF,TGTGCCAGCAGCTTAGCTCAGGGAATCCCAGGGAACACTGAAGCTTTCTTT
TRBV5-1,TRBJ1-1,NA,NA,CASSLFMTANTEAFF,TGCGCCAGCAGCTTGTTTATGACAGCGAACACTGAAGCTTTCTTT
TRBV16,TRBJ1-4,NA,NA,CASSLRHPATNEKLFF,TGTGCCAGCAGCCTCCGACACCCTGCAACTAATGAAAAACTGTTTTTT
TRBV5-1,TRBJ2-1,TRBD2,NA,CASSLTSGNNEQFF,TGCGCCAGCAGCTTAACTAGCGGAAATAATGAGCAGTTCTTC
TRBV6-1,TRBJ1-1,NA,few,CASSEAYGGAYTEAFF,TGTGCCAGCAGTGAAGCGTATGGGGGGGCCTACACTGAAGCTTTCTTT
TRBV9,TRBJ1-5,TRBD1,few,CASSLGTGEEQPQHF,TGTGCCAGCAGCCTCGGGACAGGGGAGGAGCAGCCCCAGCATTTT
TRBV19,TRBJ2-3,NA,once,CASSIGETASTDTQYF,TGTGCCAGTAGTATAGGGGAGACGGCTAGCACAGATACGCAGTATTTT
TRBV7-9,TRBJ1-6,NA,few,CASSLQGNNSPLHF,TGTGCCAGCAGCCTACAGGGAAATAATTCACCCCTCCACTTT
TRBV5-1,TRBJ2-3,TRBD1,NA,CASSLVRGQAFTDTQYF,TGCGCCAGCAGCCTGGTTCGGGGACAGGCCTTCACAGATACGCAGTATTTT
TRBV7-9,TRBJ1-1,NA,NA,CASSLQQGLNTEAFF,TGTGCCAGCAGCTTACAACAGGGATTGAACACTGAAGCTTTCTTT
TRBV6-1,TRBJ1-5,NA,NA,CASSGGQTYSNQPQHF,TGTGCCAGCAGTGGGGGGCAGACTTATAGCAATCAGCCCCAGCATTTT
TRBV5-1,TRBJ2-3,NA,few,CASSPGAGSATDTQYF,TGCGCCAGCAGCCCTGGGGCGGGGTCGGCCACAGATACGCAGTATTTT
TRBV27,TRBJ2-3,TRBD2,once,CASSFGGSDTQYF,TGTGCCAGCAGTTTCGGGGGGTCCGATACGCAGTATTTT
TRBV4-2,TRBJ2-5,NA,NA,CASSQDPLSETQYF,TGTGCCAGCAGCCAAGATCCATTGTCAGAGACCCAGTACTTC
TRBV19,TRBJ1-5,NA,NA,CASSVSPYSNQPQHF,TGTGCCAGTAGTGTCTCCCCTTATAGCAATCAGCCCCAGCATTTT
TRBV28,TRBJ1-2,NA,NA,CASGANYGYTF,TGTGCCAGCGGAGCTAACTATGGCTACACCTTC
TRBV5-4,TRBJ1-1,NA,NA,CASSLLGSIRGTEAFF,TGTGCCAGCAGCTTGCTGGGTAGTATTCGGGGCACTGAAGCTTTCTTT
TRBV7-3,TRBJ2-3,NA,NA,CASSLIGTSTDTQYF,TGTGCCAGCAGCTTAATTGGGACTAGCACAGATACGCAGTATTTT
TRBV6-6,TRBJ2-5,TRBD2,NA,CASSSSGGTQETQYF,TGTGCCAGCAGTTCAAGCGGGGGGACGCAAGAGACCCAGTACTTC
TRBV2,TRBJ1-5,NA,NA,CASSVNSRNQPQHF,TGTGCCAGCAGTGTTAATAGTCGGAATCAGCCCCAGCATTTT
TRBV18,TRBJ1-2,NA,few,CASSPNKGRMSYGYTF,TGTGCCAGCTCACCGAATAAGGGGCGGATGTCTTATGGCTACACCTTC
TRBV5-1,TRBJ1-1,TRBD1,NA,CASSLATRGQGITFF,TGCGCCAGCAGCTTGGCAACTCGCGGACAGGGAATTACTTTCTTT
TRBV7-9,TRBJ1-5,TRBD1,few,CASSLAFRGMRYSNQPQHF,TGTGCCAGCAGCTTAGCTTTCAGGGGGATGAGATATAGCAATCAGCCCCAGCATTTT
TRBV27,TRBJ2-1,NA,NA,CASSLSWLAHNEQFF,TGTGCCAGCAGTTTAAGCTGGCTAGCGCACAATGAGCAGTTCTTC
TRBV18,TRBJ2-7,NA,NA,CASSPRSRLSYEQYF,TGTGCCAGCTCACCGAGGAGTCGGCTTTCCTACGAGCAGTACTTC
TRBV6-5,TRBJ1-5,NA,NA,CASRATGYSNQPQHF,TGTGCCAGCAGAGCTACAGGATATAGCAATCAGCCCCAGCATTTT
TRBV6-5,TRBJ2-7,NA,NA,CASGLTGRSFEQYF,TGTGCCAGCGGACTCACGGGGAGGTCATTCGAGCAGTACTTC
TRBV27,TRBJ1-4,NA,NA,CASSPHRSRVGEKLFF,TGTGCCAGCAGTCCTCACAGGTCCCGGGTGGGCGAAAAACTGTTTTTT
TRBV19,TRBJ1-6,NA,NA,CASSLGGEYSPLHF,TGTGCCAGTAGTTTAGGTGGAGAGTATTCACCCCTCCACTTT
TRBV7-3,TRBJ1-2,NA,NA,CASSLTGDPVSGYTF,TGTGCCAGCAGCTTAACGGGAGACCCAGTTTCTGGCTACACCTTC
TRBV2,TRBJ2-7,NA,NA,CASREQTGISDYEQYF,TGTGCCAGCAGGGAACAAACAGGGATTTCAGATTACGAGCAGTACTTC
TRBV9,TRBJ1-4,TRBD1,NA,CASSVLGQRNEKLFF,TGTGCCAGCAGCGTCCTGGGACAGAGGAATGAAAAACTGTTTTTT
TRBV6-1,TRBJ2-5,TRBD2,few,CASSEHGSGGRETQYF,TGTGCCAGCAGTGAACATGGCAGCGGGGGTAGGGAGACCCAGTACTTC
TRBV27,TRBJ2-2,NA,NA,CASSFLGVRLNTGELFF,TGTGCCAGCAGTTTTTTAGGGGTCAGATTGAACACCGGGGAGCTGTTTTTT
TRBV5-8,TRBJ1-4,TRBD1,NA,CASSLAGQGAREKLFF,TGTGCCAGCAGCTTGGCGGGACAGGGGGCGCGCGAAAAACTGTTTTTT
TRBV9,TRBJ1-6,NA,NA,CASSVDGQTGPQPLHF,TGTGCCAGCAGCGTAGACGGGCAAACAGGACCGCAACCCCTCCACTTT
TRBV7-2,TRBJ1-3,NA,NA,CASSLAGSHSGNTIYF,TGTGCCAGCAGCTTAGCGGGCAGCCACTCTGGAAACACCATATATTTT
TRBV6-5,TRBJ2-7,TRBD1,once,CASSPDRGVTYEQYF,TGTGCCAGCAGCCCGGACAGGGGAGTGACCTACGAGCAGTACTTC
TRBV2,TRBJ2-3,NA,NA,CASSEGTPIDTQYF,TGTGCCAGCAGTGAAGGGACTCCCATAGATACGCAGTATTTT
TRBV6-1,TRBJ1-2,TRBD1,NA,CASSSGTGGYGYTF,TGTGCCAGCAGCTCCGGGACAGGGGGTTATGGCTACACCTTC
TRBV2,TRBJ1-6,NA,NA,CASSLGRSGSPLHF,TGTGCCAGCAGTTTAGGACGGAGCGGTTCACCCCTCCACTTT
TRBV5-1,TRBJ1-6,TRBD1,few,CASSPNDRALASPLHF,TGCGCCAGCAGCCCTAACGACAGGGCGTTGGCTTCACCCCTCCACTTT
TRBV27,TRBJ1-1,NA,NA,CASSLSGAARFAEAFF,TGTGCCAGCAGTTTATCAGGGGCAGCACGTTTCGCTGAAGCTTTCTTT
TRBV5-6,TRBJ2-1,TRBD2,NA,CASSSGLAGWEQFF,TGTGCCAGCAGCTCAGGACTAGCGGGGTGGGAGCAGTTCTTC
TRBV30,TRBJ2-5,TRBD1,few,CAFTTGAGTQYF,TGTGCCTTCACGACAGGGGCGGGGACCCAGTACTTC
TRBV5-6,TRBJ1-1,TRBD1,NA,CASSFVVAAGGTEAFF,TGTGCCAGCAGCTTCGTTGTTGCGGCAGGGGGCACTGAAGCTTTCTTT
TRBV15,TRBJ2-7,TRBD2,NA,CATSFGLAGTEQYF,TGTGCCACCAGCTTTGGACTAGCGGGGACCGAGCAGTACTTC
TRBV5-6,TRBJ2-7,TRBD1,NA,CASSLLGTGSYEQYF,TGTGCCAGCAGCTTGTTAGGGACAGGGTCCTACGAGCAGTACTTC
TRBV5-1,TRBJ2-7,TRBD1,NA,CASSLNPGTGAYEQYF,TGCGCCAGCAGCTTAAATCCTGGGACAGGGGCCTACGAGCAGTACTTC
TRBV7-8,TRBJ2-7,NA,NA,CASSLVGLSYEQYF,TGTGCCAGCAGCTTAGTTGGACTCTCCTACGAGCAGTACTTC
TRBV6-5,TRBJ2-7,TRBD1,NA,CASSYGTGGYEQYF,TGTGCCAGCAGTTACGGGACAGGGGGTTACGAGCAGTACTTC
TRBV4-2,TRBJ1-4,TRBD1,NA,CASSQAPGQGGEKLFF,TGTGCCAGTAGCCAAGCCCCGGGACAGGGAGGCGAAAAACTGTTTTTT
TRBV6-1,TRBJ1-2,NA,NA,CASRRLGDYGYTF,TGTGCCAGCAGGCGTCTCGGAGACTATGGCTACACCTTC
TRBV30,TRBJ1-6,NA,NA,CAWISTGRVGSPLHF,TGTGCCTGGATCTCAACGGGCAGGGTGGGTTCACCCCTCCACTTT
TRBV7-2,TRBJ2-7,TRBD2,NA,CASLAGIHSYEQYF,TGTGCCAGCCTAGCGGGCATACACTCCTACGAGCAGTACTTC
TRBV7-9,TRBJ1-2,NA,NA,CTSSLMSFYGYTF,TGTACCAGCAGCTTAATGTCATTCTATGGCTACACCTTC
TRBV5-6,TRBJ2-3,TRBD2,NA,CASSLPGLVGDTQYF,TGTGCCAGCAGCTTGCCCGGACTAGTTGGAGATACGCAGTATTTT
TRBV4-1,TRBJ2-4,NA,NA,CASSPEDGAKNIQYF,TGCGCCAGCAGCCCCGAGGATGGGGCCAAAAACATTCAGTACTTC